This T cell receptor beta chain emerged from a study of CD8+ T cells in alopecia areata. Alopecia areata patients had lesional scalp punch biopsies and peripheral blood taken from them. This clone has a handful of counts. Following extraction, RNA underwent reverse transcription to cDNA, which served as the sequencing template. Some clones are missing from TCRdb's copy, which holds only in-frame ones; the method was immunoSEQ multiplex PCR. The sample shows tens of thousands of clones, approximately 65% of them seen only once. Deletions cut 6 bases from V and 7 bases from J, with 22 bases between. The CDR3 has 14 residues. The V gene's germline CDR1 is SQVTM and CDR2 ANQGSEA.

The source of this sequence is a human donor with alopecia areata. V and J are TRBV29-1 and TRBJ2-7; D may be TRBD1 (5 bases). Sequencing used NKG2D-high CD8+ T cells sorted from blood. CDR3 DNA: TGCAGCGTGGAGCAGGGTATAGTTGCGCGGGAGCAGTACTTC. This encodes CSVEQGIVAREQYF.